What follows are 32 T cell receptor beta chains derived from one specimen sequenced in a study of T cells in Graves' hyperthyroidism and ophthalmopathy. TCR beta CDR3 region amplification was performed from RNA transcripts. HTBI primers drove first-round RT-PCR of the TCR CDR3. TCRdb passed the multiplex PCR reads through MiXCR, listing each CDR3 protein once. The sample carries about 640,000 distinct CDR3 sequences, 45% recorded once. The source material was peripheral blood or thyroid tissue (not recorded which). These receptors were taken from an adult man with Graves' disease, either hyperthyroidism or ophthalmopathy (not recorded which).

Notes on this clonotype: This may stem from a read error, because a much larger clone lies one nucleotide away. The rearrangement links TRBV6-1 to TRBJ1-5; weak D call: TRBD1 (6 bases). Per germline, CDR1 MNHNS and CDR2 SASEGT. The CDR3 contains 14 residues. Trimming took off 1 base at V and 8 bases at J, with 12 bases between the two ends. The CDR3 spells CASSEEGGVKPQHF. The CDR3 region has the DNA TGTGCCAGCAGTGAAGAGGGGGGTGTAAAGCCCCAGCATTTT.

This clonotype was seen more than once but under ten times. This sequence joins TRBV29-1 and TRBJ1-2, with a weak D call TRBD1 (5 bases). The V gene lost 6 bases and the J gene lost 0 bases, with 11 bases spanning the gap. The CDR3 has 13 residues. The germline gives CDR1 SQVTM, CDR2 ANQGSEA. As DNA, the CDR3 is TGCAGCGTAGCAGGGACCGCTAACTATGGCTACACCTTC. Translated: CSVAGTANYGYTF. Full variable domain (missing parts from reference TRBV29-1 and TRBJ1-2): SAVISQKPSRDICQRGTSLTIQCQVDSQVTMMFWYRQQPGQSLTLIATANQGSEATYESGFVIDKFPISRPNLTFSTLTVSNMSPEDSSIYLCSVAGTANYGYTFGSGTRLTVV.

The CDR3, as DNA: TGTGCCAGCAGCTTAGGATCGGGGGGAGGGGGTTACGAGCAGTACTTC. Protein sequence: CASSLGSGGGGYEQYF. The chain combines TRBV7-2 with TRBJ2-7; possibly TRBD2 for D (7 bases). CDR3 length: 16 residues. Trimming took 1 base from V and 4 from J, leaving 17 bases between them. The germline V gene encodes CDR1 SGHTA and CDR2 FQGNSA.

The J gene is TRBJ1-2, the V gene TRBV4-1; 7 bases fit TRBD1. Trimming cost V 6 bases and J 0 bases; bases outside gene matches: 7. The germline V gene encodes CDR1 MGHRA and CDR2 YSYEKL. The CDR3 spans 15 residues. The CDR3 loop reads CASRLTGATNYGYTF. In DNA form, the CDR3 reads TGCGCCAGCAGATTAACAGGGGCAACTAACTATGGCTACACCTTC.

The sample holds a few counts of this clonotype. The chain couples TRBV5-1 to TRBJ1-1, with 8 bases identical to TRBD1. V trimming: 4 bases; J trimming: 5 bases; junction bases outside the gene matches: 7. Germline loops: CDR1 SGHRS, CDR2 YFSETQ. The CDR3 runs 14 residues. The CDR3 sequence: CASSTTGGVTEAFF. The CDR3 coding sequence is TGCGCCAGCAGCACTACAGGGGGAGTAACTGAAGCTTTCTTT.

In this sample, this clonotype turned up many times. Here the CDR3 reads CASSTGELFF. Here the CDR3 DNA reads TGTGCCAGCAGCACCGGGGAGCTGTTTTTT. V gene TRBV19 combines with J gene TRBJ2-2; D unresolved. CDR3 size: 10 residues. Germline values: CDR1 LNHDA, CDR2 SQIVND (reference sequence). V lost 9 bases, J lost 4 bases, and 3 bases lay in between.

This clonotype turned up a few times. J is TRBJ2-2 and V is TRBV7-8, with D possibly being TRBD1 (6 bases). This CDR3 spans 15 amino acids. Germline V gene data show CDR1 as SGHVS and CDR2 as FQNEAQ. V lost 5 bases to trimming and J lost 1 base, with 11 bases between them. The CDR3 loop is CASSEGQWNTGELFF. In DNA form, the CDR3 reads TGTGCCAGCAGCGAGGGACAATGGAACACCGGGGAGCTGTTTTTT.

The chain uses TRBV29-1 and TRBJ1-5; 11 bases match TRBD1. CDR1 is SQVTM and CDR2 is ANQGSEA in the germline V gene. The CDR3 loop spans 16 amino acids. V shed 5 bases, J shed 1 base, and the junction held 7 bases outside the gene matches. The DNA of the CDR3 is TGCAGCGTTACATCCGGGACAGGGGGGAGCAATCAGCCCCAGCATTTT. It is translated as CSVTSGTGGSNQPQHF. Full variable domain (rest looked up from reference TRBV29-1 and TRBJ1-5): SAVISQKPSRDICQRGTSLTIQCQVDSQVTMMFWYRQQPGQSLTLIATANQGSEATYESGFVIDKFPISRPNLTFSTLTVSNMSPEDSSIYLCSVTSGTGGSNQPQHFGDGTRLSIL.

The V call is TRBV15, the J call TRBJ2-5; the D call may be TRBD1 or TRBD2 (5 bases each). V dropped 7 bases and J dropped 9 bases, with 21 bases sitting between them. The germline gives CDR1 LNHNV, CDR2 YYDKDF (reference sequence). The CDR3 is 14 amino acids. The CDR3 reads CATNLDGTNQPQYF. CDR3 sequence (DNA): TGTGCCACCAACCTGGACGGGACCAATCAGCCCCAGTACTTC.

This chain links TRBV24-1 with TRBJ1-5, with a tentative D call TRBD1 (5 bases). The CDR3 loop spans 13 amino acids. CDR1 is KGHDR, CDR2 SFDVKD, per germline. V was clipped by 3 bases and J by 11 bases, with 13 bases between them. DNA of the CDR3: TGTGCCACCAGTGATAAGGCAGGGAGAGCCCAGCATTTT. Protein sequence: CATSDKAGRAQHF.

V usage is TRBV9 and J usage is TRBJ1-2; 7 nucleotides match TRBD1. V shed 4 bases, J shed 3 bases, and the junction held 6 bases outside the gene matches. The CDR3 extends over 14 amino acids. The germline V gene encodes CDR1 SGDLS and CDR2 YYNGEE. CDR3 coding DNA: TGTGCCAGCAGCAGTCGGACAGGCCACTATGGCTACACCTTC. Its protein product is CASSSRTGHYGYTF.

The chain uses TRBV7-8 and TRBJ1-4; D not certain. This CDR3 spans 13 amino acids. Deletions cut 5 bases from V and 6 bases from J, with 10 bases between. The germline CDR1 and CDR2 sequences are SGHVS and FQNEAQ. CDR3 coding DNA: TGTGCCAGCAGCCTCGACATGGATGAAAAACTGTTTTTT. This codes for CASSLDMDEKLFF.

The J gene is TRBJ2-7, the V gene TRBV2, with 8 nucleotides matching TRBD1. The germline CDR1 and CDR2 sequences are SNHLY and FYNNEI. CDR3 length: 13 residues. Germline trimming cut 9 bases from V and 2 bases from J; bases unmatched to any gene: 6. CDR3 loop: CASRGDRPYEQYF. CDR3 DNA: TGTGCCAGTCGTGGGGACAGGCCCTACGAGCAGTACTTC. Looking up the rest from reference TRBV2 and TRBJ2-7 gives the full variable domain: EPEVTQTPSHQVTQMGQEVILRCVPISNHLYFYWYRQILGQKVEFLVSFYNNEISEKSEIFDDQFSVERPDGSNFTLKIRSTKLEDSAMYFCASRGDRPYEQYFGPGTRLTVT.

In this sample, this clonotype turned up a few times. This may arise from a read error, as a much more abundant clone is one base away. The rearrangement links TRBV7-3 to TRBJ2-2; no definite D call. Germline V gene data show CDR1 as SGHTA and CDR2 as FQGTGA. V was clipped by 0 bases and J by 9 bases, with 2 bases between them. This CDR3 region has 11 residues. For the CDR3, the DNA is TGTGCCAGCAGCTTAACCAGGGAGCTGTTTTTT. Residues: CASSLTRELFF.

This clonotype was recorded at least ten times. The CDR3 here is CATSGGMNTEAFF. The CDR3 coding sequence is TGTGCCACCAGTGGGGGTATGAACACTGAAGCTTTCTTT. The chain uses TRBV24-1 and TRBJ1-1, with D uncertain. Germline CDR1 is KGHDR and CDR2 is SFDVKD. Trimming cost V 5 bases and J 0 bases, with 6 bases left between them. The length of the CDR3 is 13 residues.

CDR3 in DNA: TGTGCCAGCAGTGAAGCGGCCACTGGTGGCTACACCTTC. Translated, it gives CASSEAATGGYTF. The rearrangement uses TRBV2 and TRBJ1-2; D is uncertain. The CDR3 has 13 amino acids. Germline assignment: CDR1 SNHLY and CDR2 FYNNEI. V lost 0 bases and J lost 7, with 9 bases in between.

This clonotype was seen ten or more times. The CDR3 DNA sequence: TGTGCCAGCAGCGCTTTCAAGGGTGGCAATCAGCCCCAGCATTTT. It translates to CASSAFKGGNQPQHF. This chain connects TRBV7-8 to TRBJ1-5; D gene ambiguous. V lost 5 bases and J lost 2, with 13 bases in between. The CDR3 is made up of 15 amino acids. In germline, CDR1 is SGHVS, CDR2 FQNEAQ.

Concerning this clonotype itself: This may stem from a read error, because a much larger clone lies one nucleotide away. This chain links TRBV7-3 with TRBJ2-6; the match to TRBD1 covers 9 bases. The V gene's germline CDR1 is SGHTA and CDR2 FQGTGA. The CDR3 totals 19 residues. The CDR3 loop is CASSPTPGQGYSGANVPTF. For the CDR3, the DNA is TGTGCCAGCAGCCCCACGCCGGGACAGGGTTATTCTGGGGCCAACGTCCCGACTTTC.

V is TRBV7-2 and J is TRBJ1-4; 7 bases line up with TRBD1. CDR3 length: 15 amino acids. From germline, CDR1 is SGHTA and CDR2 FQGNSA. Germline trimming cut 3 bases from V and 4 bases from J; bases unmatched to any gene: 5. Here the CDR3 DNA reads TGTGCCAGCAGCTTGGGACAGAGCCTTAATGAAAAACTGTTTTTT. This encodes CASSLGQSLNEKLFF.

This clonotype was detected many times. The chain is built from TRBV15 and TRBJ1-1; D gene uncertain. This CDR3 comprises 13 residues. Germline CDR1 and CDR2: LNHNV and YYDKDF (reference sequence). The V and J ends lost 0 bases and 10 bases respectively, with 12 bases between them. DNA for the CDR3: TGTGCCACCAGCAGAGAACTCCGTCGGGGAGCTTTCTTT. Translating gives CATSRELRRGAFF.

This clonotype was observed a few times. The chain recombines TRBV3-1 with TRBJ2-5, with a possible D match to TRBD2 (5 bases). The germline CDR1 and CDR2 sequences are LGHDT and YNNKEL (reference sequence). V lost 4 bases to trimming and J lost 4 bases, with 13 bases between them. This CDR3 comprises 14 residues. In DNA form, the CDR3 reads TGTGCCAGCAGCCCTAAGAGGGCCGGAGAGACCCAGTACTTC. Its protein product is CASSPKRAGETQYF.

The J gene is TRBJ2-2, the V gene TRBV9, with 9 bases aligning to TRBD2. The CDR3 runs 16 residues. Germline V gene sequence: CDR1 SGDLS, CDR2 YYNGEE. V trimming: 4 bases; J trimming: 4 bases; junction bases outside the gene matches: 8. The CDR3 region has the DNA TGTGCCAGCAGCCAAACGGGACTAGCCCTCACCGGGGAGCTGTTTTTT. It specifies CASSQTGLALTGELFF.

The rearrangement links TRBV2 to TRBJ2-6; 10 bases map to TRBD1. The germline V gene encodes CDR1 SNHLY and CDR2 FYNNEI. There are 17 residues in the CDR3. V shed 4 bases and J 0 bases; nucleotides not matched to a gene: 3. CDR3 region: CASSGGDRGSGANVLTF. CDR3 coding DNA: TGTGCCAGCAGTGGAGGGGACAGGGGCTCTGGGGCCAACGTCCTGACTTTC.

There are a few counts of this clonotype. The V and J genes are TRBV7-4 and TRBJ2-7; 7 bases are a match to TRBD2. Germline values: CDR1 SGHVT, CDR2 SQSDAQ. The CDR3 is 12 residues long. The J segment lost 7 bases and the V segment lost 3 bases, leaving 3 bases of the junction unmatched. Written as DNA, the CDR3 is TGTGCCAGCAGCTTTGAGGGAGGGGAGCAGTACTTC. Its translation: CASSFEGGEQYF.

The chain carries TRBV7-9 and TRBJ2-7; 9 bases match TRBD1. Germline V gene data show CDR1 as SEHNR and CDR2 as FQNEAQ (reference sequence). This CDR3 has 15 residues. The trim removed 5 bases at V and 1 base at J, leaving 6 bases unmatched. In DNA form, the CDR3 reads TGTGCCAGCAGCGTGGGACAGGGCAATTCCTACGAGCAGTACTTC. Translating gives CASSVGQGNSYEQYF.

This clonotype was detected many times. The rearrangement uses TRBV12-3 or TRBV12-4 and TRBJ1-5, with D possibly matching TRBD1 (5 bases). The CDR3 spans 16 residues. V was pared by 3 bases and J by 0 bases, with 12 bases between. DNA of the CDR3: TGTGCCAGCAGTTTCGGGGGGGATTATAGCAATCAGCCCCAGCATTTT. Protein product: CASSFGGDYSNQPQHF.

The genes are TRBV6-5 and TRBJ2-7; D call uncertain. Trimming took 2 bases from V and 0 from J, leaving 8 bases between them. The CDR3 runs to 14 residues. Germline values: CDR1 MNHEY, CDR2 SVGAGI. CDR3 sequence: CASSYGQHSYEQYF. CDR3 DNA: TGTGCCAGCAGTTACGGGCAGCACTCCTACGAGCAGTACTTC.

As concerns this clonotype: This could be a read error, since a much larger clone is one nucleotide away. This rearrangement joins TRBV2 to TRBJ1-1; no clear D gene. The V end was cut by 6 bases, the J end by 5 bases, with 13 bases between. This CDR3 comprises 13 residues. The germline V gene has CDR1 SNHLY and CDR2 FYNNEI. In DNA, the CDR3 is TGTGCCAGCAGGGATACAGAGAAAACTGAAGCTTTCTTT. The encoded protein is CASRDTEKTEAFF.

This clonotype was picked up a small number of times. The genes are TRBV7-2 and TRBJ1-5; possibly TRBD1 for D (6 bases). The CDR3 sequence is 13 residues long. CDR1 SGHTA and CDR2 FQGNSA come from the germline V gene. V was cut by 5 bases and J by 7 bases, with 12 bases left in between. The CDR3 DNA sequence: TGTGCCAGCAGCCTTCGGACAGTCCAGCCCCAGCATTTT. Residues: CASSLRTVQPQHF.

This clonotype was detected ten times or more. The gene calls are TRBV15 and TRBJ1-5; 7 bases are shared with TRBD1. The CDR3 is 14 amino acids. The germline V gene has CDR1 LNHNV and CDR2 YYDKDF (reference sequence). V shed 5 bases and J 6 bases; nucleotides not matched to a gene: 7. The CDR3 loop reads CATSLDREAQPQHF. The CDR3 nucleotides read TGTGCCACCAGCCTAGACAGGGAGGCTCAGCCCCAGCATTTT.

The chain has TRBV7-2 and TRBJ2-5; 8 bases are a match to TRBD2. The junction had 16 bases not matched to a gene; V was cut back by 6 bases and J by 4 bases. CDR1 and CDR2 from the germline V gene are SGHTA and FQGNSA. The CDR3 extends over 17 amino acids. The chain's CDR3 is CASSYPLAGHHPETQYF. CDR3 coding DNA: TGTGCCAGCAGTTACCCCTTAGCGGGACACCATCCAGAGACCCAGTACTTC.

The rearrangement joins TRBV2 to TRBJ1-3, with TRBD1 as a possible D gene (5 bases). The germline CDR1 and CDR2 sequences are SNHLY and FYNNEI. The CDR3 has 14 amino acids. The germline V and J ends were trimmed by 5 bases and 2 bases, with 10 bases remaining between them. DNA of the CDR3: TGTGCCAGCAGTTTATCGGGGCCTGGAAACACCATATATTTT. Protein product: CASSLSGPGNTIYF.